This T cell receptor beta chain originates from a study of CD8 T cells in Susac syndrome. It was with random hexamers that 0.5 to 1 ug RNA was reverse transcribed. One entry per CDR3 protein results from TCRdb running MiXCR on the immunoSEQ multiplex PCR reads. The table lists 200,000 to 250,000 distinct CDR3 sequences, 95% of them singletons. CDR1 is SGHRS, CDR2 YFSETQ, per germline. Deletions cut 4 bases from V and 4 bases from J, with 13 bases between. The CDR3 consists of 14 residues. The clonotype comes from a human donor with multiple sclerosis. V gene TRBV5-1 combines with J gene TRBJ2-3; possible D gene TRBD1, 5 bases. The source material was CD4+ T cells from PBMCs. The CDR3 bases are TGCGCCAGCAGCCCCGACAGTAGTGCAGATACGCAGTATTTT. Translation gives CASSPDSSADTQYF. The full variable domain, with the rest looked up from reference TRBV5-1 and TRBJ2-3, is KAGVTQTPRYLIKTRGQQVTLSCSPISGHRSVSWYQQTPGQGLQFLFEYFSETQRNKGNFPGRFSGRQFSNSRSEMNVSTLELGDSALYLCASSPDSSADTQYFGPGTRLTVL.